Reported below is one T cell receptor beta chain. This record belongs to a study of beta chain features in type 1 diabetes. About the research overall: All samples together contributed 90 million to 110 million sorted cells for examination.

All of the isolated RNA was reverse transcribed, so expressed TCRB transcripts were sequenced. The method was immunoSEQ multiplex PCR; TCRdb's version includes in-frame clones alone and lacks a portion of them. This repertoire shows 300,000 to 400,000 clones, approximately 8.2% found once; its top ten account for approximately 0.47%. The germline V and J ends were trimmed by 3 bases and 7 bases, with 12 bases remaining between them. Germline V gene lookup returns CDR1 SGHTA and CDR2 FQGTGA. The CDR3 is 14 residues long. This rearrangement joins TRBV7-3 to TRBJ2-2, with a tentative D call TRBD2 (5 bases). Sequenced input: central memory CD4+ T cells from blood. The source of this sequence is a woman aged 18-29 years in good health. The CDR3 protein is CASSFRRGDGELFF. CDR3 nucleotides: TGTGCCAGCAGCTTCCGACGGGGAGACGGGGAGCTGTTTTTT.